This T cell receptor beta chain was sequenced for a study of T cell responses to AZD1222 COVID-19 vaccine. In the study overall: Some second doses came at about 4 weeks and others at about 12 weeks; these were pooled. Findings of the study overall: Variant regions that are unmutated are reportedly the target of nearly half of spike-specific TCRs. No repertoire was sampled before or during the peak T cell response, only after it.

TCRdb's copy holds only in-frame clones and misses some; the assay was immunoSEQ multiplex PCR. The sample gives almost 65,000 clones, 84% of which show up once; around 7.3% is in the top ten. As concerns this clone: The target antigen is unknown.

This receptor was obtained from an adult in good health. The sample consisted of peripheral blood, taken on day 0 of AZD1222 vaccination.

This CDR3 reads CATSGQGLNQPQHF. The CDR3, as DNA: TGTGCCACCTCGGGACAGGGGCTCAATCAGCCCCAGCATTTT. The chain links TRBV15 to TRBJ1-5; 10 nucleotides line up with TRBD1. CDR1 is LNHNV and CDR2 is YYDKDF in the germline V gene (reference sequence). V lost 8 bases, J lost 3 bases, and 4 bases stayed unmatched. The CDR3 is made up of 14 amino acids.